The 22 T cell receptor beta chains below come from one sample, sequenced in a study of preoperative IRX-2 immunotherapy in early breast cancer (dated by TCRdb to about 2019). The library came from the immunoSEQ multiplex PCR assay. The immuneACCESS repertoire file appears here via TCRdb, limited to in-frame rearrangements. These files lack a portion of the clones; in checked studies, under half of the deficit traces to unresolved V genes, and the cause of the others is not known. The table for this sample lists more than 35,000 clones; roughly 77% of them were counted only once. About 1.2% of the sample is held by the ten biggest clonotypes. The treatment or condition label, as the study defines it: preoperative locoregional IRX-2 cytokine immunotherapy. The sample was tumor tissue, taken after IRX-2 immunotherapy. These TCRs come from a human donor with breast cancer.

The table lists this clone with a few counts. V usage is TRBV7-4 and J usage is TRBJ1-1, with TRBD1 as a possible D gene (5 bases). Trimming removed 5 bases from V and 5 bases from J, with 12 bases in between. The CDR3 contains 13 residues. The V gene's germline CDR1 is SGHVT and CDR2 SQSDAQ. The CDR3 spells CASSRGGTTEAFF. The CDR3 nucleotides are TGTGCCAGCAGCCGCGGGGGGACTACTGAAGCTTTCTTT.

This clone is classed as medium-sized. The chain has TRBV11-3 and TRBJ2-1; TRBD1 agrees at 7 bases. Germline V lookup: CDR1 SGHNT, CDR2 YENEEA. There are 16 residues in the CDR3. V shed 5 bases and J 0 bases; nucleotides not matched to a gene: 7. CDR3 DNA sequence: TGTGCCAGCAGCATACAGGGGATGAGCTCCTACAATGAGCAGTTCTTC. Translating gives CASSIQGMSSYNEQFF.

The chain is built from TRBV15 and TRBJ2-5, with TRBD2 identical over 9 bases. The junction had 5 bases not matched to a gene; V was cut back by 0 bases and J by 0 bases. The CDR3 runs to 17 residues. The V gene's germline CDR1 is LNHNV and CDR2 YYDKDF (reference sequence). CDR3 sequence (DNA): TGTGCCACCAGCAGAGATAGGGCTAGCGGGAACCAAGAGACCCAGTACTTC. This encodes CATSRDRASGNQETQYF.

The chain has TRBV29-1 and TRBJ2-5, with TRBD1 matching 8 bases. J gave up 5 bases and V 3 bases, and 14 bases lay outside the gene matches. This CDR3 spans 16 amino acids. Germline lookup yields CDR1 SQVTM and CDR2 ANQGSEA. The CDR3 protein is CSVEGLRDRSHETQYF. In DNA, the CDR3 is TGCAGCGTTGAGGGGCTCCGGGACAGGTCACACGAGACCCAGTACTTC.

This clone turned up a few times. The chain recombines TRBV5-1 with TRBJ2-5; 12 bases agree with TRBD2. In germline, CDR1 is SGHRS, CDR2 YFSETQ. This CDR3 is built from 16 residues. J lost 4 bases, V lost 4 bases, and 8 bases had no gene match. CDR3 in amino acids: CASSKTSGSVRETQYF. The CDR3 region has the DNA TGCGCCAGCAGCAAGACTAGCGGGAGTGTTAGAGAGACCCAGTACTTC. Looking up the rest from reference TRBV5-1 and TRBJ2-5 gives the full variable domain: KAGVTQTPRYLIKTRGQQVTLSCSPISGHRSVSWYQQTPGQGLQFLFEYFSETQRNKGNFPGRFSGRQFSNSRSEMNVSTLELGDSALYLCASSKTSGSVRETQYFGPGTRLLVL.

This chain uses TRBV19 with TRBJ2-1; D perhaps matches TRBD1 (5 bases). This CDR3 has 17 amino acids. Per germline, CDR1 LNHDA and CDR2 SQIVND (reference sequence). Trimming took 11 bases from V and 1 from J, leaving 24 bases between them. CDR3 DNA: TGTGCCGCGTGGGGCCCGGCCTCCCTAAATTCCTACAATGAGCAGTTCTTC. Translating gives CAAWGPASLNSYNEQFF.

This sequence joins TRBV18 and TRBJ2-6; the match to TRBD1 covers 11 bases. With 3 bases clipped from V and 0 bases from J, the junction kept 4 bases outside the gene matches. This CDR3 region has 18 residues. In germline, CDR1 is KGHSH, CDR2 LQKENI. The DNA of the CDR3 is TGTGCCAGCTCACCCCGGACAGGGGGCACCTCTGGGGCCAACGTCCTGACTTTC. The encoded protein is CASSPRTGGTSGANVLTF. Based on the CDR3 plus reference TRBV18 and TRBJ2-6, the full variable domain is NAGVMQNPRHLVRRRGQEARLRCSPMKGHSHVYWYRQLPEEGLKFMVYLQKENIIDESGMPKERFSAEFPKEGPSILRIQQVVRGDSAAYFCASSPRTGGTSGANVLTFGAGSRLTVL.

The V gene is TRBV6-8, the J gene TRBJ2-1, with 13 bases lining up with TRBD2. The CDR3 contains 16 residues. CDR1 MNHGY and CDR2 SAAAGT come from the germline V gene. The J segment lost 3 bases and the V segment lost 6 bases, leaving 5 bases of the junction unmatched. The CDR3 sequence: CASRERLAGGYNEQFF. The CDR3 nucleotides read TGTGCCAGCAGAGAACGACTAGCGGGAGGCTACAATGAGCAGTTCTTC.

The chain carries TRBV19 and TRBJ2-1; the D gene is possibly TRBD1 (7 bases). There are 15 residues in the CDR3. CDR1 and CDR2 (germline): LNHDA, SQIVND (reference sequence). The ends were cut back, 7 bases at V and 0 bases at J, with 13 bases in the middle. The CDR3 loop is CASTDQGGSYNEQFF. CDR3 in DNA: TGTGCCAGTACTGACCAGGGGGGCTCCTACAATGAGCAGTTCTTC.

The V and J genes are TRBV15 and TRBJ1-1; D is possibly TRBD1 (6 bases). The germline gives CDR1 LNHNV, CDR2 YYDKDF (reference sequence). Trimming stripped 2 bases from V and 9 bases from J, with 16 bases between. The CDR3 loop spans 14 amino acids. For the CDR3, the DNA is TGTGCCACCAGCAGAATCCGGGGGGCATTGAAAGCTTTCTTT. This codes for CATSRIRGALKAFF.

Note on this clone: Within the sample, other DNA sequences also encode this same CDR3. The rearrangement joins TRBV6-8 to TRBJ1-2, with 8 bases identical to TRBD1. Germline loops: CDR1 MNHGY, CDR2 SAAAGT. The CDR3 has 13 amino acids. V shed 5 bases, J shed 5 bases, and the junction held 4 bases outside the gene matches. CDR3 in amino acids: CASSGDRGYGYTF. As DNA, the CDR3 is TGTGCCAGCAGTGGCGACAGGGGATATGGCTACACCTTC.

The genes are TRBV16 and TRBJ2-1, with TRBD1 as a possible D gene (6 bases). Germline V lookup: CDR1 KGHSY, CDR2 FQNENV. V gave up 5 bases and J gave up 4 bases, with 12 bases separating them. The CDR3 spans 14 residues. CDR3 sequence reads: CASSNYQGYNEQFF. As DNA, the CDR3 is TGTGCCAGCAGCAACTATCAGGGGTACAATGAGCAGTTCTTC.

V and J are TRBV5-1 and TRBJ1-6; 7 bases are shared with TRBD1. Looked up from germline, CDR1 is SGHRS and CDR2 is YFSETQ. This CDR3 spans 14 amino acids. The J segment lost 7 bases and the V segment lost 1 base, leaving 2 bases of the junction unmatched. Here the CDR3 DNA reads TGCGCCAGCAGCTTGTTGGGACAGAATTCACCCCTCCACTTT. Its protein is CASSLLGQNSPLHF.

J is TRBJ1-5 and V is TRBV6-8, with TRBD1 as a possible D gene (6 bases). V lost 4 bases and J 5 bases, leaving 9 bases between the germline ends. CDR1 is MNHGY and CDR2 is SAAAGT in the germline V gene. The CDR3 is 13 amino acids. This CDR3 reads CASSWTDHQPQHF. The DNA of the CDR3 is TGTGCCAGCAGTTGGACAGACCATCAGCCCCAGCATTTT.

The chain joins TRBV6-8 to TRBJ2-7; 7 positions agree with TRBD2. CDR3 length: 15 residues. From germline, CDR1 is MNHGY and CDR2 SAAAGT. V shed 9 bases, J shed 2 bases, and the junction held 13 bases outside the gene matches. CDR3 sequence: CASFVRTGGAYEQYF. CDR3 nucleotides: TGTGCCAGTTTCGTCAGGACGGGGGGAGCCTACGAGCAGTACTTC.

This sequence joins TRBV19 and TRBJ1-4; tentative D call: TRBD1 (6 bases). CDR1 is LNHDA, CDR2 SQIVND, per germline (reference sequence). The V and J ends lost 6 bases and 3 bases respectively, with 17 bases between them. The CDR3 is 16 residues long. The CDR3 region is CASRANAGAPNEKLFF. The CDR3 DNA sequence: TGTGCCAGTAGGGCCAACGCAGGGGCCCCTAATGAAAAACTGTTTTTT.

The chain links TRBV29-1 to TRBJ1-1, with 9 bases matching TRBD1. This CDR3 has 13 residues. In germline, CDR1 is SQVTM, CDR2 ANQGSEA. Losses at the gene ends were 5 bases for V and 1 base for J; bases not matched to a gene: 2. CDR3 loop: CSVLTGGNTEAFF. The CDR3 nucleotides read TGCAGCGTTCTGACAGGGGGGAACACTGAAGCTTTCTTT. The variable domain in full, completed from reference TRBV29-1 and TRBJ1-1, reads SAVISQKPSRDICQRGTSLTIQCQVDSQVTMMFWYRQQPGQSLTLIATANQGSEATYESGFVIDKFPISRPNLTFSTLTVSNMSPEDSSIYLCSVLTGGNTEAFFGQGTRLTVV.

The V and J genes are TRBV19 and TRBJ2-1; 7 bases match TRBD1. Germline V CDR1 and CDR2: LNHDA, SQIVND (reference sequence). The trim removed 5 bases at V and 3 bases at J, leaving 13 bases unmatched. The CDR3 sequence is 17 residues long. The CDR3 sequence: CASSLRGQGVVYNEQFF. In nucleotides, the CDR3 is TGTGCCAGTAGTCTTAGAGGGCAGGGGGTGGTCTACAATGAGCAGTTCTTC.

The J gene is TRBJ2-5, the V gene TRBV5-1, with D perhaps being TRBD1 or TRBD2 (5 bases each). Germline values: CDR1 SGHRS, CDR2 YFSETQ. The ends were cut back, 3 bases at V and 4 bases at J, with 13 bases in the middle. The CDR3 covers 14 residues. CDR3 coding DNA: TGCGCCAGCAGCTCCGGGACCTCTCGAGAGACCCAGTACTTC. Translating it yields CASSSGTSRETQYF.

Comments on this clone: A read error may produce the germline difference seen at one junction end. The CDR3 region has the DNA TGCACCAGCAGCTTCCTGGACCTCCACTCCTACGAGCAGTACTTC. Its protein product is CTSSFLDLHSYEQYF. The genes are TRBV4-1 and TRBJ2-7; D gene unclear. CDR1 and CDR2 (germline): MGHRA, YSYEKL. This CDR3 region has 15 residues.

J is TRBJ2-5 and V is TRBV23-1; D is possibly TRBD2 (6 bases). TRBV23-1 is noted as an ORF with a role that remains uncertain. V lost 6 bases and J lost 3, with 11 bases in between. The CDR3 spans 13 residues. CDR3 in DNA: TGCGCCAGCAGCTGGTCGGGGGAAGAGACCCAGTACTTC. This translates into CASSWSGEETQYF.

The rearrangement uses TRBV28 and TRBJ2-7; possibly TRBD1 for D (6 bases). Germline V lookup: CDR1 MDHEN, CDR2 SYDVKM. CDR3 size: 15 residues. With 4 bases removed from V and 0 bases from J, the gap between germline ends came to 13 bases. The CDR3, as DNA: TGTGCCAGCAGTTCCGAACAGGGTTACTCCTACGAGCAGTACTTC. Its protein product is CASSSEQGYSYEQYF.